These 16 T cell receptor beta chains were sequenced from one sample in a study of cytomegalovirus exposure and HLA in healthy donors. The PCR used 60 Vbeta and 13 Jbeta primers. Clones were sequenced by immunoSEQ multiplex PCR, and TCRdb holds only the in-frame ones, with some missing. The sample lists 140,000 or so clones, approximately 68% occurring once. The sequenced material came from PBMCs. These TCRs come from a man between 60 and 75 years old in good health and CMV-seronegative.

The chain joins TRBV6-5 to TRBJ2-7; 9 bases fit TRBD2. Germline lookup yields CDR1 MNHEY and CDR2 SVGAGI. This CDR3 region has 15 residues. V was clipped by 5 bases and J by 0 bases; unmatched bases: 5. The CDR3 region is CASSRTSVSSYEQYF. CDR3 bases: TGTGCCAGCAGTAGGACTAGCGTGAGCTCCTACGAGCAGTACTTC.

The J gene is TRBJ2-7, the V gene TRBV6-5; 9 nucleotides line up with TRBD1. CDR3 length: 12 residues. Germline CDR1 MNHEY, CDR2 SVGAGI. V gave up 4 bases and J gave up 9 bases; unmatched junction bases: 4. DNA for the CDR3: TGTGCCAGCAGTTTACAGGGGGCTAGGCAGTACTTC. Its translation: CASSLQGARQYF.

This sequence joins TRBV5-1 and TRBJ2-7; a weak D match, TRBD1 (7 bases). Germline assignment: CDR1 SGHRS and CDR2 YFSETQ. This CDR3 has 16 amino acids. V dropped 0 bases and J dropped 2 bases, with 15 bases sitting between them. The CDR3 loop is CASSLGGDSLAYEQYF. The CDR3 region has the DNA TGCGCCAGCAGCTTGGGGGGGGACAGCCTCGCCTACGAGCAGTACTTC. The whole variable domain, filled in from reference TRBV5-1 and TRBJ2-7, reads KAGVTQTPRYLIKTRGQQVTLSCSPISGHRSVSWYQQTPGQGLQFLFEYFSETQRNKGNFPGRFSGRQFSNSRSEMNVSTLELGDSALYLCASSLGGDSLAYEQYFGPGTRLTVT.

About this clone: The junction and the germline gene differ at one end; a read error may be behind it. V and J are TRBV27 and TRBJ2-5; D is possibly TRBD1 (6 bases). The germline V gene has CDR1 MNHEY and CDR2 SMNVEV (reference sequence). This CDR3 comprises 13 residues. The CDR3 region has the DNA TGTGTCAGCAGTTTCAGGGGACAAGAGACCCAGTACTTC. This sequence encodes CVSSFRGQETQYF.

The CDR3 here is CASSVGTGYGYTF. The CDR3 nucleotides are TGTGCCAGCAGCGTCGGGACAGGGTATGGCTACACCTTC. The gene calls are TRBV5-4 and TRBJ1-2; 9 bases map to TRBD1. This CDR3 comprises 13 residues. The J segment lost 5 bases and the V segment lost 4 bases, leaving 3 bases of the junction unmatched. The germline gives CDR1 SGHNT, CDR2 YYREEE (reference sequence).

The chain combines TRBV5-1 with TRBJ2-3; a weak D match, TRBD1 (6 bases). This CDR3 is 15 amino acids long. Trimming removed 4 bases at V and 5 bases at J, with 17 bases between. Germline CDR1 SGHRS, CDR2 YFSETQ. CDR3 DNA: TGCGCCAGCAGCCCTGGACAGCCCAACGGAGATACGCAGTATTTT. It is translated as CASSPGQPNGDTQYF.

This rearrangement joins TRBV9 to TRBJ2-3; 10 bases are shared with TRBD2. The CDR3 is made up of 15 amino acids. Trimming removed 0 bases from V and 7 bases from J; junction bases left unmatched: 5. Germline CDR1 is SGDLS and CDR2 is YYNGEE. As DNA, the CDR3 is TGTGCCAGCAGCGTAGACCTAGCGGGAGAGAATACGCAGTATTTT. This codes for CASSVDLAGENTQYF.

The CDR3 reads CASSRGLAEDYEQYF. The DNA for the CDR3 is TGTGCCAGCAGCCGCGGACTAGCGGAGGACTACGAGCAGTACTTC. This sequence joins TRBV9 and TRBJ2-7, with TRBD2 identical over 10 bases. The CDR3 contains 15 residues. CDR1 is SGDLS, CDR2 YYNGEE, per germline. After removal of 4 bases from V and 3 bases from J, the junction contained 7 bases not matched to a gene.

This chain links TRBV7-6 with TRBJ2-7; tentatively, D is TRBD1 (6 bases). The V end lost 1 base, the J end lost 0 bases, and 10 bases lay between the germline ends. The CDR3 runs 15 residues. Germline CDR1 and CDR2: SGHVS and FNYEAQ. The CDR3 DNA follows: TGTGCCAGCAGCTTAGAAGGGGGATACTCCTACGAGCAGTACTTC. Translating gives CASSLEGGYSYEQYF. The full variable domain, its missing parts supplied by reference TRBV7-6 and TRBJ2-7, is GAGVSQSPRYKVTKRGQDVALRCDPISGHVSLYWYRQALGQGPEFLTYFNYEAQQDKSGLPNDRFSAERPEGSISTLTIQRTEQRDSAMYRCASSLEGGYSYEQYFGPGTRLTVT.

This chain uses TRBV19 with TRBJ2-3; 8 bases are a match to TRBD1. V lost 5 bases, J lost 0 bases, and 7 bases stayed unmatched. CDR1 LNHDA and CDR2 SQIVND come from the germline V gene (reference sequence). The CDR3 runs to 16 residues. CDR3 DNA: TGTGCCAGTAGTTCAAGACAGGGGATAAGCACAGATACGCAGTATTTT. This translates into CASSSRQGISTDTQYF.

The chain employs TRBV28 and TRBJ2-1, with 9 bases identical to TRBD2. Unmatched junction bases numbered 6, after V lost 5 bases and J lost 1 base. The V gene's germline CDR1 is MDHEN and CDR2 SYDVKM. This CDR3 is built from 16 residues. The CDR3 nucleotides are TGTGCCAGCAGTCCTAGCGGGGAGGGTTCCTACAATGAGCAGTTCTTC. This translates into CASSPSGEGSYNEQFF. Looking up the rest from reference TRBV28 and TRBJ2-1 gives the full variable domain: DVKVTQSSRYLVKRTGEKVFLECVQDMDHENMFWYRQDPGLGLRLIYFSYDVKMKEKGDIPEGYSVSREKKERFSLILESASTNQTSMYLCASSPSGEGSYNEQFFGPGTRLTVL.

J is TRBJ2-7 and V is TRBV19; TRBD1 aligns across 7 bases. V dropped 10 bases and J dropped 3; count of bases not matched to a gene: 9. This CDR3 spans 13 amino acids. Germline V lookup: CDR1 LNHDA, CDR2 SQIVND (reference sequence). As DNA, the CDR3 is TGTGCCACCCGAGACAGGGTTAGCTACGAGCAGTACTTC. Translating gives CATRDRVSYEQYF.

V and J are TRBV2 and TRBJ2-7; D is unclear. Per the germline V gene, CDR1 is SNHLY and CDR2 is FYNNEI. Trimming shortened V by 1 base and J by 3 bases, and 7 bases separated the two germline ends. The CDR3 contains 13 residues. CDR3 DNA sequence: TGTGCCAGCAGTGAAGACGCACTCTACGAGCAGTACTTC. This gives the protein CASSEDALYEQYF.

The chain employs TRBV30 and TRBJ2-5; 7 nucleotides agree with TRBD1. J gave up 5 bases and V 1 base, and 1 base lay outside the gene matches. Germline V CDR1 and CDR2: GTSNPN, SVGIG (reference sequence). The CDR3 covers 12 residues. The chain's CDR3 is CAWSGRGETQYF. The CDR3 nucleotides are TGTGCCTGGAGTGGCAGGGGGGAGACCCAGTACTTC. Combining the CDR3 with reference TRBV30 and TRBJ2-5 gives the whole variable domain SQTIHQWPATLVQPVGSPLSLECTVEGTSNPNLYWYRQAAGRGLQLLFYSVGIGQISSEVPQNLSASRPQDRQFILSSKKLLLSDSGFYLCAWSGRGETQYFGPGTRLLVL.

V usage is TRBV7-8 and J usage is TRBJ2-2; TRBD2 agrees at 7 bases. The CDR3 sequence is 16 residues long. Germline V gives CDR1 SGHVS, CDR2 FQNEAQ. J lost 5 bases, V lost 2 bases, and 8 bases had no gene match. The CDR3 here is CASSLFAGERTGELFF. The CDR3 nucleotides read TGTGCCAGCAGCTTATTTGCGGGAGAGAGAACCGGGGAGCTGTTTTTT.

The chain has TRBV29-1 and TRBJ2-3; tentative D call: TRBD2 (5 bases). V was trimmed by 7 bases and J by 0 bases, leaving 11 bases between them. This CDR3 region has 13 residues. Per the germline V gene, CDR1 is SQVTM and CDR2 is ANQGSEA. The CDR3 DNA reads TGCAGCGGCGGGCAGGCGAGCACAGATACGCAGTATTTT. Its protein product is CSGGQASTDTQYF.